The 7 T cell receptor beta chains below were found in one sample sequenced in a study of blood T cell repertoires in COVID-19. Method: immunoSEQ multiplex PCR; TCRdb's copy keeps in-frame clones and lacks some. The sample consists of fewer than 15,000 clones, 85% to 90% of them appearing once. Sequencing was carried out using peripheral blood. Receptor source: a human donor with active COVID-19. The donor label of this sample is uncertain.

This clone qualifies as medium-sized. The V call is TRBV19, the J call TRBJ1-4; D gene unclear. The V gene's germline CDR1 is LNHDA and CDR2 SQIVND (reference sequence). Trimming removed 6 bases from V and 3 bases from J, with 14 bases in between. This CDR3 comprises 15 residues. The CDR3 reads CASRPPGGSNEKLFF. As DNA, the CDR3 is TGTGCCAGTAGACCCCCTGGCGGATCTAATGAAAAACTGTTTTTT.

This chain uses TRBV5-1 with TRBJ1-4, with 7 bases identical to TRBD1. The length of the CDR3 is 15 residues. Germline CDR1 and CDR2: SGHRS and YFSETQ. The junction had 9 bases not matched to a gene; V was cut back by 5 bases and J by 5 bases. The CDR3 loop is CASSYRTGPNEKLFF. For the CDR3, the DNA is TGCGCCAGCAGTTATAGGACAGGTCCCAATGAAAAACTGTTTTTT. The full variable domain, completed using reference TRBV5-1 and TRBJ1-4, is KAGVTQTPRYLIKTRGQQVTLSCSPISGHRSVSWYQQTPGQGLQFLFEYFSETQRNKGNFPGRFSGRQFSNSRSEMNVSTLELGDSALYLCASSYRTGPNEKLFFGSGTQLSVL.

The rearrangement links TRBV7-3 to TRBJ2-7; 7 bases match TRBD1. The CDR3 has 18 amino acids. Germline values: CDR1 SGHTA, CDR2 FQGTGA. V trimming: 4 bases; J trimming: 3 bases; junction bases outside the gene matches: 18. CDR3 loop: CASSSTLSGGFQLYEQYF. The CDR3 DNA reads TGTGCCAGCAGCTCGACACTATCAGGGGGATTCCAACTCTACGAGCAGTACTTC.

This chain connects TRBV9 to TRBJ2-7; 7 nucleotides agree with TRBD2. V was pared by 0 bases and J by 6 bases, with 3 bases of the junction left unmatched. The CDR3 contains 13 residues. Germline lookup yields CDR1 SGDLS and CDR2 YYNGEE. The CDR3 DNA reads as TGTGCCAGCAGCGTAGGAGGGAGGGGCGAGCAGTACTTC. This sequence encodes CASSVGGRGEQYF.

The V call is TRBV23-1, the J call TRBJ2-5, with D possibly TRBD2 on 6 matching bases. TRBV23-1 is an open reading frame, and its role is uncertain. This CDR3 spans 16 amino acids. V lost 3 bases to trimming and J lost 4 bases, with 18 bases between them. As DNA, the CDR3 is TGCGCCAGCAGTCAGCCCGTTTTGGGGGGAGGAGAGACCCAGTACTTC. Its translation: CASSQPVLGGGETQYF.

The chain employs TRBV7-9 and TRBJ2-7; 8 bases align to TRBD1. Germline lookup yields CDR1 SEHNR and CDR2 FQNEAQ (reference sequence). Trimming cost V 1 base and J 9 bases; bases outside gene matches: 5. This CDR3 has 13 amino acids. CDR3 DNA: TGTGCCAGCAGCTTAGAACAGGGGGGTTGGCAGTACTTC. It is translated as CASSLEQGGWQYF.

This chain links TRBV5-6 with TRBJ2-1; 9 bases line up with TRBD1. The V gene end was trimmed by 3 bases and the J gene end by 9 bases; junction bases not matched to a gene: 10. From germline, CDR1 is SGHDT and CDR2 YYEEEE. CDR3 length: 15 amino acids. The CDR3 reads CASSSARDRVSEQFF. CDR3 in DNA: TGTGCCAGCAGCTCAGCCCGGGACAGGGTTAGTGAGCAGTTCTTC.